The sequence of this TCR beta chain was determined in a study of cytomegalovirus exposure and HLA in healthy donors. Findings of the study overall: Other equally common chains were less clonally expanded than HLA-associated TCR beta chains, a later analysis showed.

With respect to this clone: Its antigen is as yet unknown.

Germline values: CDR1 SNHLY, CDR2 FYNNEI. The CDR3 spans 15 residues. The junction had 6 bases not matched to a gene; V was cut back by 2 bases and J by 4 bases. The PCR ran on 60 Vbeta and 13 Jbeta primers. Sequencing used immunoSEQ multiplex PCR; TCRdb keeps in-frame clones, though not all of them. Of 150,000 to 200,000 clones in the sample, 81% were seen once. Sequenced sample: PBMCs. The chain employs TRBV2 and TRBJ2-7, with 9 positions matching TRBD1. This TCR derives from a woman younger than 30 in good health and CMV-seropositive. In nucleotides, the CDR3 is TGTGCCAGCAGTGAAAGTGGACAGGGGTTTTACGAGCAGTACTTC. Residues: CASSESGQGFYEQYF.